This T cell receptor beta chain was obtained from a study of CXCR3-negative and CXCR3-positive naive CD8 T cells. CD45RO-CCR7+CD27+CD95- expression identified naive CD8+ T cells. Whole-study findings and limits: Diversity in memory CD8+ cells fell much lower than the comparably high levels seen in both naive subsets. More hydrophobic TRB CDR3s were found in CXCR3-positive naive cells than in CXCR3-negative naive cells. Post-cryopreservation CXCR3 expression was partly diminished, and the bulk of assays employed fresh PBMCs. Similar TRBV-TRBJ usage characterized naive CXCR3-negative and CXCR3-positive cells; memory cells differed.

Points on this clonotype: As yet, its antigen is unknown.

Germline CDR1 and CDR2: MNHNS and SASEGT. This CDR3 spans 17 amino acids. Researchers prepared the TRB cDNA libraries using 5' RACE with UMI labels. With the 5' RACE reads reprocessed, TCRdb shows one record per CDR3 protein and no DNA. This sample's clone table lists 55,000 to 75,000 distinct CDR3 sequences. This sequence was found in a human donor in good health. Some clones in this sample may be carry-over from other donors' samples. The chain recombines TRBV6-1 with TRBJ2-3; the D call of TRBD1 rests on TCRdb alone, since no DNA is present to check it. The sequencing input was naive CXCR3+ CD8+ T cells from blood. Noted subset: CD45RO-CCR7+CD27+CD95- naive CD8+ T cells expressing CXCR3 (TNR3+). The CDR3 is CASGLPGSGRSTDTQYF.